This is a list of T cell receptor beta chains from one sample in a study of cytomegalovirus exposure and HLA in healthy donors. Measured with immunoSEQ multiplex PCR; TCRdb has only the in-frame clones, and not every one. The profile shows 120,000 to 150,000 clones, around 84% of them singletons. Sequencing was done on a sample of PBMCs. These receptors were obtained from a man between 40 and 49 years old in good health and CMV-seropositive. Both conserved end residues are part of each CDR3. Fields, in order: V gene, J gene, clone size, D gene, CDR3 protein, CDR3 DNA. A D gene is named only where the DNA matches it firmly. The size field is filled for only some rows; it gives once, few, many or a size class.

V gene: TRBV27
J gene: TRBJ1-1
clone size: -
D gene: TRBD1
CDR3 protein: CASSLFGAGGQGRPGEAFF
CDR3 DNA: TGTGCCAGCAGTTTATTTGGGGCAGGAGGACAGGGGCGACCGGGAGAAGCTTTCTTT

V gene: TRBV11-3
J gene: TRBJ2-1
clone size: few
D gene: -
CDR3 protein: CASSPGDLEGPEQFF
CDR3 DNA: TGTGCCAGCAGTCCCGGGGACTTAGAAGGGCCTGAGCAGTTCTTC

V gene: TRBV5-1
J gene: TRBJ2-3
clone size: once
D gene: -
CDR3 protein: CATRMGLAGDTQYF
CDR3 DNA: TGCGCCACTAGGATGGGTCTGGCTGGGGATACGCAGTATTTT

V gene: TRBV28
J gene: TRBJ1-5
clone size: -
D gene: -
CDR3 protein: CASSLAENSNQPQHF
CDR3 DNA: TGTGCCAGCAGTTTGGCGGAGAATAGCAATCAGCCCCAGCATTTT

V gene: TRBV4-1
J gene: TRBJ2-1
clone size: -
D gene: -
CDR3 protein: CASSQARGGREVYNEQFF
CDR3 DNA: TGCGCCAGCAGCCAAGCCAGGGGCGGACGGGAGGTGTACAATGAGCAGTTCTTC

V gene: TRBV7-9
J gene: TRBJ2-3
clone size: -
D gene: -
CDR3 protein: CASRSLGGTDTQYF
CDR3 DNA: TGTGCCAGCAGATCCTTGGGAGGCACAGATACGCAGTATTTT

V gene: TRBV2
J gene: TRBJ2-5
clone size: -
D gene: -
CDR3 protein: CATAMGTQYF
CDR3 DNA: TGTGCCACCGCAATGGGGACTCAGTACTTC

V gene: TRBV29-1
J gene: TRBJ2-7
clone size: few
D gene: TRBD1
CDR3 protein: CSVEEVDRGSYEQYF
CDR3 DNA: TGCAGCGTTGAAGAGGTGGACAGGGGGTCCTACGAGCAGTACTTC

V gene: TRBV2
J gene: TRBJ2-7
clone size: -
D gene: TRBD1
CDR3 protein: CATDGQGLSYEQYF
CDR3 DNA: TGTGCCACCGACGGACAGGGCCTATCCTACGAGCAGTACTTC

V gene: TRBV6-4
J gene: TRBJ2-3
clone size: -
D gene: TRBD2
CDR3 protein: CASSDQAGVRDTQYF
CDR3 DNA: TGTGCCAGCAGTGACCAAGCGGGAGTAAGGGATACGCAGTATTTT

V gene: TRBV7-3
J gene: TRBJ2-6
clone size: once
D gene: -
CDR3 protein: CASSLIFGDSGANVLTF
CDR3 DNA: TGTGCCAGCAGCTTAATCTTCGGTGACTCTGGGGCCAACGTCCTGACTTTC

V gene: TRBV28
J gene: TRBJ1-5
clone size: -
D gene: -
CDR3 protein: CASSRDSNQPQHF
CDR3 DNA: TGTGCCAGCAGTAGGGACTCCAATCAGCCCCAGCATTTT

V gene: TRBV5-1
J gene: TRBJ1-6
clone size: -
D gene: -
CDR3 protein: CASSVQGLFNSPLHF
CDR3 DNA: TGCGCCAGCAGCGTTCAGGGGCTCTTTAATTCACCCCTCCACTTT

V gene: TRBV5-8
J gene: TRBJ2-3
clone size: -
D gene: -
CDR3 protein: CASKRTQNTQYF
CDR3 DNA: TGTGCCAGCAAGCGGACCCAAAACACGCAGTATTTT

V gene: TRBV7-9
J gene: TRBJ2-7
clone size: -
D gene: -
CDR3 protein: CASSLELAARSEQYF
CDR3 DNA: TGTGCCAGCAGCTTAGAGCTAGCAGCTCGATCCGAGCAGTACTTC

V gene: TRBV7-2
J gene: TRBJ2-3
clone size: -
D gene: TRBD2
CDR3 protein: CASSRSSGRGLDTQYF
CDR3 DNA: TGTGCCAGCAGCCGTTCGAGCGGGAGGGGATTAGATACGCAGTATTTT

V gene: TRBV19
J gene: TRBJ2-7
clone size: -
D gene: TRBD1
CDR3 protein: CASRSSGADRRDEQYF
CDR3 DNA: TGTGCCAGTAGATCATCCGGGGCGGACAGGAGAGACGAGCAGTACTTC

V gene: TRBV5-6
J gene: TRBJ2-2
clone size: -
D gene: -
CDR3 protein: CASSLFGGRVTGELFF
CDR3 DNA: TGTGCCAGCAGCTTGTTCGGGGGGCGGGTCACCGGGGAGCTGTTTTTT

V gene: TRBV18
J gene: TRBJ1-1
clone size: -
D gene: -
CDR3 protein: CASSPPIGQMNTEAFF
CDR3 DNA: TGTGCCAGCTCACCACCTATCGGACAGATGAACACTGAAGCTTTCTTT

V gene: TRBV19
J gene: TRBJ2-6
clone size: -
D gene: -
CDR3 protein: CASSPGAGGHLLSGANVLTF
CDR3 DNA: TGTGCCAGTAGTCCTGGGGCAGGGGGGCACCTACTATCTGGGGCCAACGTCCTGACTTTC

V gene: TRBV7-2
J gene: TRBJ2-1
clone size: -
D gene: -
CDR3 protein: CASSFYTDEQFF
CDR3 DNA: TGTGCCAGCAGCTTTTATACTGATGAGCAGTTCTTC

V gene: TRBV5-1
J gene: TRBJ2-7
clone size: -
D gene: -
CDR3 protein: CASKHGPPGASYEQYF
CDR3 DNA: TGCGCCAGCAAACATGGCCCACCGGGAGCGTCCTACGAGCAGTACTTC

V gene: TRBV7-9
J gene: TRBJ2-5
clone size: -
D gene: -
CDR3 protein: CASSLWRELQETQYF
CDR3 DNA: TGTGCCAGCAGCTTATGGAGAGAACTACAAGAGACCCAGTACTTC

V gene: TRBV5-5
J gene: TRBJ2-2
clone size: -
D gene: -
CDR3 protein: CASRPQGFTSGELFF
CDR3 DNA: TGTGCCAGCAGACCGCAGGGTTTTACATCCGGGGAGCTGTTTTTT

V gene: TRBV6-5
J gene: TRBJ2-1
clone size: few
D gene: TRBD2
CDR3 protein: CASRLAGGNEQFF
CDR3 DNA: TGTGCCAGTCGGCTAGCGGGGGGGAATGAGCAGTTCTTC

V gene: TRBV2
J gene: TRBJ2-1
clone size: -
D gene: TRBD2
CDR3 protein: CASRAGRAAYNEQFF
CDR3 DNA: TGTGCCAGCAGGGCCGGGAGGGCCGCGTACAATGAGCAGTTCTTC

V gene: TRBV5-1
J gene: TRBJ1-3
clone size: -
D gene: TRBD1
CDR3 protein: CASSQGTAGNTIYF
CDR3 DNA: TGCGCCAGCAGCCAAGGGACAGCTGGAAACACCATATATTTT

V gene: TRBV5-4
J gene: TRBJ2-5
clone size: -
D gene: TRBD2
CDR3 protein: CASSLGLAGIQETQYF
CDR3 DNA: TGTGCCAGCAGTCTGGGACTAGCGGGGATCCAAGAGACCCAGTACTTC

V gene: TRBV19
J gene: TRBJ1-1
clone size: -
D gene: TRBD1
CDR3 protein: CASRTGETEAFF
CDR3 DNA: TGTGCCAGCCGGACAGGGGAGACTGAAGCTTTCTTT

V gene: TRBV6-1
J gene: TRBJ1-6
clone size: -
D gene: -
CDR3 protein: CASGAGANSPLHF
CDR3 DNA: TGTGCCAGCGGGGCGGGGGCCAATTCACCCCTCCACTTT

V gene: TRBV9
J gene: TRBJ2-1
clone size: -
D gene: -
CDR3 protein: CASSVRKRTDANEQFF
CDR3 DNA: TGTGCCAGCAGCGTAAGAAAGCGGACCGATGCAAATGAGCAGTTCTTC

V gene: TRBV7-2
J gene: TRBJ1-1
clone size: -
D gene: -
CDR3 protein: CASSSLPTEAFF
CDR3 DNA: TGTGCCAGCAGCTCCCTCCCCACTGAAGCTTTCTTT

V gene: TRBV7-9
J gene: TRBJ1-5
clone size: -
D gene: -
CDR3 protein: CSSSLRGSNQPQHF
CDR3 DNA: TGTTCCAGCAGCTTACGAGGTAGCAATCAGCCCCAGCATTTT

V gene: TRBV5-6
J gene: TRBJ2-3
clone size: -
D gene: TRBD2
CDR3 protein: CASSHGGGGRGDTQYF
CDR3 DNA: TGTGCCAGCAGCCATGGCGGGGGGGGACGGGGAGATACGCAGTATTTT

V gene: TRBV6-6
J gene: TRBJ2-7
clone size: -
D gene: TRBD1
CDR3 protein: CASSYVGQGNYEQYF
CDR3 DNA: TGTGCCAGCAGTTACGTAGGACAGGGAAACTACGAGCAGTACTTC

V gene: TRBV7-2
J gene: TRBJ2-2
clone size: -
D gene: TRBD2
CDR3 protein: CASLGLAGVYTGELFF
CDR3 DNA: TGTGCCAGCTTGGGACTAGCGGGAGTATACACCGGGGAGCTGTTTTTT

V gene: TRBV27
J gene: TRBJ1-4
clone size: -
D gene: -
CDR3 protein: CASSPRQGRNEKLFF
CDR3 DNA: TGTGCCAGCAGTCCTAGGCAGGGAAGAAATGAAAAACTGTTTTTT